Given below is one T cell receptor (beta chain) in context. The sample comes from a study of T cell clonotyping in hematopoietic cell transplantation. Some clones are missing from TCRdb's copy, which holds only in-frame ones; the method was immunoSEQ multiplex PCR. This table holds 3,000 to 4,000 clones, 95% found once. Specified time point: recipient sample about 28 days before transplant, after cytoreduction. The CDR3 has 14 residues. Germline CDR1 is SEHNR and CDR2 is FQNEAQ (reference sequence). The V segment lost 1 base and the J segment 8 bases; nucleotides outside the gene matches: 4. V and J are TRBV7-9 and TRBJ1-4; 7 bases map to TRBD1. The sequenced sample was peripheral blood mononuclear cells, obtained before stem cell transplant. This clonotype was obtained from a woman in her forties or fifties with chronic myeloid leukemia. Some clones in this sample may be carry-over from other donors' samples. The CDR3 spells CASSLGQGGEKLFF. The CDR3 DNA reads as TGTGCCAGCAGCTTAGGACAGGGAGGCGAAAAACTGTTTTTT.